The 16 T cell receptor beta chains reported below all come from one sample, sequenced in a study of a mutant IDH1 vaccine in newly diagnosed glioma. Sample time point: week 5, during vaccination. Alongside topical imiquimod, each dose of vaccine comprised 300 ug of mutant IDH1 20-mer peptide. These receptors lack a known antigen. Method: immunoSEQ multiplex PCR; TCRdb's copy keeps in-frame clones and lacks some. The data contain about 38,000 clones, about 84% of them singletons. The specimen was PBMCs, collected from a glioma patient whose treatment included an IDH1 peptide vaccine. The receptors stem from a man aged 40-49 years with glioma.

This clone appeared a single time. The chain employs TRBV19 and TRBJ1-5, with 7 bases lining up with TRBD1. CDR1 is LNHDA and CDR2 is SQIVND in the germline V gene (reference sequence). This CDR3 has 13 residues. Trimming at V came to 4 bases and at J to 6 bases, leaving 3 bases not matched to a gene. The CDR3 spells CASSRDRVQPQHF. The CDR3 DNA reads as TGTGCCAGTAGTAGAGACAGGGTTCAGCCCCAGCATTTT.

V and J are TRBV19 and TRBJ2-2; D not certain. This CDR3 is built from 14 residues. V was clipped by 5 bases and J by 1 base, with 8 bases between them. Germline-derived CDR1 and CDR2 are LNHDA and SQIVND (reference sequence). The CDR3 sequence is CASSFRQNTGELFF. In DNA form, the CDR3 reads TGTGCCAGTAGTTTCCGACAGAACACCGGGGAGCTGTTTTTT.

CDR3 nucleotide sequence: TGCGCCAGCAGCTTATCAGGGGTGAACACTGAAGCTTTCTTT. Amino acids: CASSLSGVNTEAFF. This sequence joins TRBV5-1 and TRBJ1-1, with a weak D call TRBD1 (6 bases). Deletions cut 2 bases from V and 0 bases from J, with 8 bases between. This CDR3 spans 14 amino acids. The germline V gene has CDR1 SGHRS and CDR2 YFSETQ. Full variable domain (rest looked up from reference TRBV5-1 and TRBJ1-1): KAGVTQTPRYLIKTRGQQVTLSCSPISGHRSVSWYQQTPGQGLQFLFEYFSETQRNKGNFPGRFSGRQFSNSRSEMNVSTLELGDSALYLCASSLSGVNTEAFFGQGTRLTVV.

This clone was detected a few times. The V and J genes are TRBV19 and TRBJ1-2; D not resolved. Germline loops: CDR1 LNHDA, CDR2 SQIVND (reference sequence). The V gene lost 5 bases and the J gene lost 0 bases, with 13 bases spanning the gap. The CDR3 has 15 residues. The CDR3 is CASSPQKLANYGYTF. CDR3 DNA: TGTGCCAGTAGTCCGCAGAAGTTAGCTAACTATGGCTACACCTTC.

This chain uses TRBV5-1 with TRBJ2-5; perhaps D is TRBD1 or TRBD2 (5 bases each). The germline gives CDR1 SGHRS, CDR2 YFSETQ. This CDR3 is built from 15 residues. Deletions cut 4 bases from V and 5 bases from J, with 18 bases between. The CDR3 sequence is CASSSQWGYGETQYF. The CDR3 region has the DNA TGCGCCAGCAGCAGCCAATGGGGGTACGGCGAGACCCAGTACTTC.

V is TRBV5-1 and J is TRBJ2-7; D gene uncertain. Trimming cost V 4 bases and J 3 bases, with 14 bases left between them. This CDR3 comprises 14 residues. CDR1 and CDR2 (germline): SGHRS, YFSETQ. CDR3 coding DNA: TGCGCCAGCAGCCCCGCGCGGTCCAGCTACGAGCAGTACTTC. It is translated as CASSPARSSYEQYF.

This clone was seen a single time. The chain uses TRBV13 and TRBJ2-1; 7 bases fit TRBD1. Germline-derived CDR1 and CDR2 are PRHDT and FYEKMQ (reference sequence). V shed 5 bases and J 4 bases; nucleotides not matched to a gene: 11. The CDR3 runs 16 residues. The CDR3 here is CASSQTRQGLYNEQFF. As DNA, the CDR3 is TGTGCCAGCAGCCAAACTAGACAGGGTTTATACAATGAGCAGTTCTTC.

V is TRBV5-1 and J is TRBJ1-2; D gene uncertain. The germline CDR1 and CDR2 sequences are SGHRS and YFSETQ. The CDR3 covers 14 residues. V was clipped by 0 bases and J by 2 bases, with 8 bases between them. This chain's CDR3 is CASSLAQKNYGYTF. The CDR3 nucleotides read TGCGCCAGCAGCTTGGCGCAGAAGAACTATGGCTACACCTTC. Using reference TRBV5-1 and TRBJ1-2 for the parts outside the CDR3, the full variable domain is KAGVTQTPRYLIKTRGQQVTLSCSPISGHRSVSWYQQTPGQGLQFLFEYFSETQRNKGNFPGRFSGRQFSNSRSEMNVSTLELGDSALYLCASSLAQKNYGYTFGSGTRLTVV.

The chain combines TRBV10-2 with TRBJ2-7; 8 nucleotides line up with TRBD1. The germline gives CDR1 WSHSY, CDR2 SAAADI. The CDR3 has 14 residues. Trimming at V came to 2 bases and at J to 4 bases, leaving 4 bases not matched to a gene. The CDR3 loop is CASSETTGGYEQYF. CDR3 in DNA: TGCGCCAGCAGTGAGACTACAGGGGGATACGAGCAGTACTTC.

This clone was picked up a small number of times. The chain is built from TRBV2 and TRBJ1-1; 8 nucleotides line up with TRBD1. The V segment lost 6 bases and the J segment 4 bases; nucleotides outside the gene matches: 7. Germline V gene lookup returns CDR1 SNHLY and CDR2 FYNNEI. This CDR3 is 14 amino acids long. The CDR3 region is CASRVRQGSTEAFF. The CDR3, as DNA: TGTGCCAGCAGAGTAAGACAGGGGAGCACTGAAGCTTTCTTT. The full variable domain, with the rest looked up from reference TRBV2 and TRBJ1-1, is EPEVTQTPSHQVTQMGQEVILRCVPISNHLYFYWYRQILGQKVEFLVSFYNNEISEKSEIFDDQFSVERPDGSNFTLKIRSTKLEDSAMYFCASRVRQGSTEAFFGQGTRLTVV.

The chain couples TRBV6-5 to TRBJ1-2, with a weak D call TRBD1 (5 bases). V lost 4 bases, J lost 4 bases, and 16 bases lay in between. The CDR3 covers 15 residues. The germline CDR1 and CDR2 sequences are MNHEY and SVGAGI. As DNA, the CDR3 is TGTGCCAGCAGTTCTCTTTCCAGGGTTAGCTATGGCTACACCTTC. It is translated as CASSSLSRVSYGYTF.

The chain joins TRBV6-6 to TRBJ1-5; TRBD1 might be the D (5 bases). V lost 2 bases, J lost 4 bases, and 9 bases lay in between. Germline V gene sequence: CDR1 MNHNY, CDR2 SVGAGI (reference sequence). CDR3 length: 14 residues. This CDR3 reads CASSYVWGNQPQHF. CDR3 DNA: TGTGCCAGCAGTTACGTTTGGGGGAATCAGCCCCAGCATTTT.

Here the CDR3 DNA reads TGTGCCAGCAGCTTGGTGTCAGGGAAGGACGCGCAGCCCCAGCATTTT. It is translated as CASSLVSGKDAQPQHF. The rearrangement joins TRBV5-6 to TRBJ1-5; maybe TRBD1 (5 bases). The germline V and J ends were trimmed by 0 bases and 7 bases, with 17 bases remaining between them. The CDR3 spans 16 residues. Germline V gene data show CDR1 as SGHDT and CDR2 as YYEEEE. The variable domain in full, completed from reference TRBV5-6 and TRBJ1-5, reads DAGVTQSPTHLIKTRGQQVTLRCSPKSGHDTVSWYQQALGQGPQFIFQYYEEEERQRGNFPDRFSGHQFPNYSSELNVNALLLGDSALYLCASSLVSGKDAQPQHFGDGTRLSIL.

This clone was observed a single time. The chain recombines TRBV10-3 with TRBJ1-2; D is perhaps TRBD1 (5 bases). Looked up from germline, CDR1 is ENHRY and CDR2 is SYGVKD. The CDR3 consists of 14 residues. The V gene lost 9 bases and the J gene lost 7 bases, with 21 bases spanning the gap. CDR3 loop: CAMRDSGASGGYTF. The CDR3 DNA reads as TGTGCCATGCGCGATTCCGGGGCGTCCGGTGGCTACACCTTC.

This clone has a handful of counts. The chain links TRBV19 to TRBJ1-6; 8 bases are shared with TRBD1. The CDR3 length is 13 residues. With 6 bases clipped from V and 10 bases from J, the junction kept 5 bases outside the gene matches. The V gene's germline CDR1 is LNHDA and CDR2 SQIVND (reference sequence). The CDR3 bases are TGTGCCAGTAGAACAGGGGGGAGATCACCCCTCCACTTT. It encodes CASRTGGRSPLHF.

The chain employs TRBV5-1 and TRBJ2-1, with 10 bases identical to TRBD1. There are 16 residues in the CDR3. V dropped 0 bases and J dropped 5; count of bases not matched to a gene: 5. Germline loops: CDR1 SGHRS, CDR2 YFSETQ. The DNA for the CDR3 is TGCGCCAGCAGCTTGGCTCGGACAGGGGGTCACAATGAGCAGTTCTTC. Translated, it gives CASSLARTGGHNEQFF.